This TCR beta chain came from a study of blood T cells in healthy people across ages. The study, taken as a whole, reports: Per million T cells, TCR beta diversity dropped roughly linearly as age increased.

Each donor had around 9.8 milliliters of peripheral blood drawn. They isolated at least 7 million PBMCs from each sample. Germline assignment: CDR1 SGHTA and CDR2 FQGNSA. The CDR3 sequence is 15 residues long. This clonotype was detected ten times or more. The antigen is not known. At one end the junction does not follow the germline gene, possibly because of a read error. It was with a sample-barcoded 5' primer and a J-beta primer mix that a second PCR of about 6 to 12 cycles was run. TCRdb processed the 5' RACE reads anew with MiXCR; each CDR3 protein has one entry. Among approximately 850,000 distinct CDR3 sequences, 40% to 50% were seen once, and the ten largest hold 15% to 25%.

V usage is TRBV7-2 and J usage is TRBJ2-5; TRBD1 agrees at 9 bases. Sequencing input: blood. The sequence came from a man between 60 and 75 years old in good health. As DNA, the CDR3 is TGTGCCAGCAGTTTAGGCGACAGGGGGTTAGAGACCCAGTACTTC. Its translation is CASSLGDRGLETQYF. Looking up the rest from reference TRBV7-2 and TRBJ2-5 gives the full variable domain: GAGVSQSPSNKVTEKGKDVELRCDPISGHTALYWYRQSLGQGLEFLIYFQGNSAPDKSGLPSDRFSAERTGGSVSTLTIQRTQQEDSAVYLCASSLGDRGLETQYFGPGTRLLVL.